The rows below give T cell receptor beta chains drawn from one sample of a study of cytomegalovirus exposure and HLA in healthy donors. The table came from immunoSEQ multiplex PCR; TCRdb's copy has only in-frame clones and leaves some out. Counted here are 110,000 to 150,000 clones, roughly 80% occurring once; the ten biggest clones make up 4.5%. The sample taken for sequencing was PBMCs. The receptors were sampled from a man in his forties in good health and CMV-seronegative. Each CDR3 is given with its conserved first and last residue. The order of the fields is V gene, clone size, J gene, D gene, CDR3 protein, CDR3 DNA. A D gene is named only where the DNA matches it firmly. Expanded clones are given a class, and other clones once, few, many or no size at all.

V: TRBV19
size: .
J: TRBJ1-1
D: .
CDR3: CASGTETLEAFF
DNA: TGTGCCAGTGGCACTGAGACACTTGAAGCTTTCTTT

V: TRBV30
size: .
J: TRBJ1-6
D: .
CDR3: CAWSRQGGNSPLHF
DNA: TGTGCCTGGAGTCGGCAGGGAGGGAATTCACCCCTCCACTTT

V: TRBV11-2
size: .
J: TRBJ2-7
D: TRBD1
CDR3: CASSLEVTGSYEQYF
DNA: TGTGCCAGCAGCTTAGAAGTGACAGGGAGCTACGAGCAGTACTTC

V: TRBV28
size: .
J: TRBJ1-4
D: TRBD1
CDR3: CASSFRGGLNNEKLFF
DNA: TGTGCCAGCAGTTTTAGAGGGGGCTTGAATAATGAAAAACTGTTTTTT

V: TRBV2
size: few
J: TRBJ1-6
D: .
CDR3: CASSEEAGRSGSPLHF
DNA: TGTGCCAGCAGTGAAGAGGCAGGGAGGTCGGGTTCACCCCTCCACTTT

V: TRBV18
size: .
J: TRBJ1-2
D: TRBD1
CDR3: CASSPRDRPYGYTF
DNA: TGTGCCAGCTCACCAAGGGACAGGCCGTATGGCTACACCTTC

V: TRBV6-6
size: few
J: TRBJ1-2
D: .
CDR3: CASNPPGYGYTF
DNA: TGTGCCAGCAACCCCCCAGGCTATGGCTACACCTTC

V: TRBV7-8
size: .
J: TRBJ2-2
D: .
CDR3: CASTLRGTNTGELFF
DNA: TGTGCCAGCACCCTTCGGGGTACGAACACCGGGGAGCTGTTTTTT

V: TRBV2
size: few
J: TRBJ1-4
D: .
CDR3: CASSEGRGNEKLFF
DNA: TGTGCCAGCAGTGAGGGCAGGGGTAATGAAAAACTGTTTTTT

V: TRBV25-1
size: .
J: TRBJ1-4
D: .
CDR3: CASSAPREGEKLFF
DNA: TGTGCCAGCAGTGCTCCCAGGGAGGGTGAAAAACTGTTTTTT

V: TRBV18
size: .
J: TRBJ2-7
D: .
CDR3: CASSPPGTSYEQYF
DNA: TGTGCCAGCTCACCCCCCGGGACATCTTACGAGCAGTACTTC

V: TRBV9
size: .
J: TRBJ1-4
D: .
CDR3: CASSVVQGGNEKLFF
DNA: TGTGCCAGCAGCGTAGTCCAGGGCGGCAATGAAAAACTGTTTTTT

V: TRBV12-5
size: .
J: TRBJ2-7
D: .
CDR3: CASGLIAEQYF
DNA: TGTGCTAGTGGCCTCATAGCCGAGCAGTACTTC

V: TRBV27
size: .
J: TRBJ1-1
D: .
CDR3: CASSLQGRSTEAFF
DNA: TGTGCCAGCAGTTTACAGGGAAGGAGCACTGAAGCTTTCTTT

V: TRBV7-9
size: few
J: TRBJ1-3
D: .
CDR3: CASSLGNTIYF
DNA: TGTGCCAGCAGCCTGGGAAACACCATATATTTT

V: TRBV7-2
size: few
J: TRBJ1-5
D: .
CDR3: CASSVDSRGADSNQPQHF
DNA: TGTGCCAGCAGCGTCGACTCCCGCGGGGCCGATAGCAATCAGCCCCAGCATTTT

V: TRBV5-6
size: .
J: TRBJ1-6
D: .
CDR3: CASSLRAGPYNSPLHF
DNA: TGTGCCAGCAGCTTGAGGGCAGGGCCCTATAATTCACCCCTCCACTTT

V: TRBV18
size: .
J: TRBJ2-7
D: .
CDR3: CASSPETVSYEQYF
DNA: TGTGCCAGCTCACCCGAGACAGTCTCCTACGAGCAGTACTTC

V: TRBV9
size: few
J: TRBJ1-1
D: .
CDR3: CASSYGTPMNTEAFF
DNA: TGTGCCAGCAGCTACGGGACACCCATGAACACTGAAGCTTTCTTT

V: TRBV9
size: .
J: TRBJ2-7
D: .
CDR3: CASSVAGQGTYEQYF
DNA: TGTGCCAGCAGCGTAGCGGGTCAGGGCACCTACGAGCAGTACTTC

V: TRBV9
size: .
J: TRBJ1-6
D: TRBD1
CDR3: CASSLTGDRSPLHF
DNA: TGTGCCAGCAGCCTCACAGGGGATCGTTCACCCCTCCACTTT

V: TRBV18
size: .
J: TRBJ2-7
D: TRBD1
CDR3: CASSETGTYEQYF
DNA: TGTGCCAGCTCAGAGACAGGGACCTACGAGCAGTACTTC

V: TRBV7-3
size: .
J: TRBJ2-1
D: .
CDR3: CASSSNRGNEQFF
DNA: TGTGCCAGCAGCTCGAACCGGGGAAATGAGCAGTTCTTC

V: TRBV29-1
size: .
J: TRBJ2-7
D: TRBD1
CDR3: CSARQGAPYEQYF
DNA: TGCAGCGCAAGACAGGGGGCACCCTACGAGCAGTACTTC

V: TRBV5-1
size: once
J: TRBJ2-3
D: TRBD1
CDR3: CASSFVGTASTDTQYF
DNA: TGCGCCAGCAGCTTTGTTGGGACAGCGAGCACAGATACGCAGTATTTT

V: TRBV6-5
size: .
J: TRBJ1-2
D: TRBD1
CDR3: CASSYLSRDRRGYTF
DNA: TGTGCCAGCAGTTACCTTAGTCGGGACAGACGTGGCTACACCTTC

V: TRBV10-1
size: .
J: TRBJ2-6
D: .
CDR3: CASSEIVGVGSMMWANVLTF
DNA: TGCGCCAGCAGTGAGATAGTCGGGGTCGGCAGCATGATGTGGGCCAACGTCCTGACTTTC

V: TRBV19
size: .
J: TRBJ1-4
D: .
CDR3: CASSIGRVGVGEKLFF
DNA: TGTGCCAGTAGTATTGGCAGGGTTGGTGTCGGTGAAAAACTGTTTTTT

V: TRBV6-1
size: .
J: TRBJ1-4
D: .
CDR3: CASSGGDIWGNEKLFF
DNA: TGTGCCAGCAGTGGTGGGGACATTTGGGGGAATGAAAAACTGTTTTTT

V: TRBV7-3
size: .
J: TRBJ2-3
D: TRBD2
CDR3: CASSLRLAGSTDTQYF
DNA: TGTGCCAGCAGCTTAAGGCTAGCGGGGTCCACAGATACGCAGTATTTT

V: TRBV30
size: .
J: TRBJ2-3
D: TRBD1
CDR3: CAWTTGSDTQYF
DNA: TGTGCCTGGACGACAGGGTCCGATACGCAGTATTTT

V: TRBV11-2
size: .
J: TRBJ2-5
D: .
CDR3: CASSLKRETQYF
DNA: TGTGCCAGCAGCTTAAAGAGGGAGACCCAGTACTTC

V: TRBV6-5
size: .
J: TRBJ2-2
D: TRBD2
CDR3: CASSHRGGRTGELFF
DNA: TGTGCCAGCAGCCACCGCGGGGGGCGCACCGGGGAGCTGTTTTTT

V: TRBV5-1
size: .
J: TRBJ2-1
D: .
CDR3: CASSKATPAGVLEQFF
DNA: TGCGCCAGCAGTAAAGCCACTCCGGCAGGGGTCCTTGAGCAGTTCTTC

V: TRBV25-1
size: .
J: TRBJ1-1
D: .
CDR3: CASSEWGGLNTEAFF
DNA: TGTGCCAGCAGTGAATGGGGGGGGTTGAACACTGAAGCTTTCTTT

V: TRBV19
size: once
J: TRBJ1-2
D: TRBD1
CDR3: CASSMGTGGGGYTF
DNA: TGTGCCAGTAGTATGGGGACAGGGGGAGGAGGCTACACCTTC

V: TRBV10-3
size: .
J: TRBJ2-7
D: .
CDR3: CAISEDKYEQYF
DNA: TGTGCCATTAGTGAGGACAAGTACGAGCAGTACTTC

V: TRBV29-1
size: .
J: TRBJ2-7
D: .
CDR3: CSVSGTLAYEQYF
DNA: TGCAGCGTTTCCGGGACACTCGCCTACGAGCAGTACTTC

V: TRBV7-9
size: .
J: TRBJ2-5
D: TRBD2
CDR3: CASSLSSGGETQYF
DNA: TGTGCCAGCAGCTTGTCTAGCGGGGGTGAGACCCAGTACTTC